The 31 T cell receptor beta chains given below trace back to one sample, sequenced in a study of shared clonotypes between healthy human individuals. Method: immunoSEQ multiplex PCR; TCRdb's copy keeps in-frame clones and lacks some. The repertoire holds more than 450,000 clones, with less than 85% as singletons. Sequenced material: PBMCs. The source of these receptors is a woman in her forties in good health. Some clones in this sample may be carry-over from other donors' samples.

The table lists this clone with a count of one. The chain's CDR3 is CASSFQGSGNTGELFF. CDR3 DNA: TGTGCCAGCAGTTTCCAGGGGTCGGGGAACACCGGGGAGCTGTTTTTT. The rearrangement uses TRBV6-6 and TRBJ2-2; weak D call: TRBD1 (6 bases). V lost 4 bases and J 1 base, leaving 13 bases between the germline ends. This CDR3 comprises 16 residues. Germline V lookup: CDR1 MNHNY, CDR2 SVGAGI (reference sequence).

The rearrangement links TRBV10-3 to TRBJ2-7; 14 bases match TRBD2. Per germline, CDR1 ENHRY and CDR2 SYGVKD. V shed 2 bases and J 3 bases; nucleotides not matched to a gene: 9. The CDR3 has 18 amino acids. The CDR3: CAISEMGTSGSLGYEQYF. The CDR3 nucleotides read TGTGCCATCAGTGAGATGGGGACTAGCGGGAGTTTAGGCTACGAGCAGTACTTC.

This chain joins TRBV4-3 and TRBJ2-7; D is tentatively TRBD1 or TRBD2 (5 bases each). The germline V and J ends were trimmed by 0 bases and 7 bases, with 10 bases remaining between them. CDR3 size: 13 residues. Germline-derived CDR1 and CDR2 are LGHNA and YSLEER. The CDR3 loop reads CASSQDNWGEQYF. The DNA of the CDR3 is TGCGCCAGCAGCCAAGATAACTGGGGGGAGCAGTACTTC.

The chain combines TRBV5-1 with TRBJ2-1; 7 nucleotides line up with TRBD2. V dropped 0 bases and J dropped 7; count of bases not matched to a gene: 4. Germline CDR1 and CDR2: SGHRS and YFSETQ. The CDR3 is 14 amino acids. Here the CDR3 DNA reads TGCGCCAGCAGCTTGGCGGGAGGCGGTAATGAGCAGTTCTTC. The encoded protein is CASSLAGGGNEQFF.

This clone was seen a handful of times. This chain connects TRBV10-2 to TRBJ2-1; D is ambiguous. The CDR3 consists of 11 residues. V lost 4 bases, J lost 5 bases, and 3 bases lay in between. Per the germline V gene, CDR1 is WSHSY and CDR2 is SAAADI. This chain's CDR3 is CASSAHNEQFF. CDR3 coding DNA: TGCGCCAGCAGTGCACACAATGAGCAGTTCTTC.

J is TRBJ2-2 and V is TRBV11-2, with D maybe TRBD2 (5 bases). Germline lookup yields CDR1 SGHAT and CDR2 FQNNGV. The CDR3 consists of 14 residues. Between the trimmed V and J ends, which lost 3 bases and 6 bases, there was a span of 11 bases. The CDR3 sequence: CASSFPGGSGELFF. The CDR3 DNA sequence: TGTGCCAGCAGCTTCCCCGGCGGGTCCGGGGAGCTGTTTTTT.

Details on this clone: Possible read error: a much larger clone is one base away. The chain recombines TRBV11-1 with TRBJ1-5; no firm D call. Germline V CDR1 and CDR2: SGHAT, FQDESV (reference sequence). The CDR3 loop spans 13 amino acids. V was clipped by 2 bases and J by 2 bases, with 4 bases between them. CDR3 sequence (DNA): TGTGCCAGCAGCTTACGGGGCAATCAGCCCCAGCATTTT. This codes for CASSLRGNQPQHF.

This chain joins TRBV30 and TRBJ1-5; 8 bases align to TRBD1. Germline V CDR1 and CDR2: GTSNPN, SVGIG (reference sequence). The CDR3 is 16 residues long. The ends lost 2 bases at V and 3 bases at J; junction bases unmatched: 9. The DNA of the CDR3 is TGTGCCTGGAGTAGGTCGGGACAGGCTTACAATCAGCCCCAGCATTTT. Protein sequence: CAWSRSGQAYNQPQHF.

The chain combines TRBV5-4 with TRBJ2-5; D possibly matches TRBD1 or TRBD2 (5 bases each). The V gene's germline CDR1 is SGHNT and CDR2 YYREEE (reference sequence). V was pared by 2 bases and J by 1 base, with 9 bases between. This CDR3 has 14 residues. The CDR3 DNA is TGTGCCAGCAGCTTCCCCGGGACCCAAGAGACCCAGTACTTC. Its protein product is CASSFPGTQETQYF.

The chain couples TRBV30 to TRBJ2-6; unclear D gene. V shed 0 bases and J shed 0 bases, with 12 bases lying between them. The germline CDR1 and CDR2 sequences are GTSNPN and SVGIG (reference sequence). The CDR3 contains 17 residues. CDR3 nucleotide sequence: TGTGCCTGGAGTGTACTTGGCGCCTTCTCTGGGGCCAACGTCCTGACTTTC. Its protein is CAWSVLGAFSGANVLTF.

This clone appeared a few times. The V and J genes are TRBV28 and TRBJ1-5; D is unclear. This CDR3 has 15 residues. Germline V CDR1 and CDR2: MDHEN, SYDVKM. Trimming took 6 bases from V and 2 from J, leaving 14 bases between them. This CDR3 is CASSLRQRGNQPQHF. DNA for the CDR3: TGTGCCAGCAGCCTACGTCAGAGGGGCAATCAGCCCCAGCATTTT.

The genes are TRBV7-3 and TRBJ1-1; D is unclear. This CDR3 region has 15 residues. V lost 0 bases and J lost 4, with 12 bases in between. CDR1 and CDR2 from the germline V gene are SGHTA and FQGTGA. CDR3 sequence reads: CASSLTKARGTEAFF. CDR3 bases: TGTGCCAGCAGCTTAACAAAGGCCCGGGGCACTGAAGCTTTCTTT.

In its sample, this clone was seen once. The V call is TRBV5-8, the J call TRBJ1-5, with no clear D. Germline-derived CDR1 and CDR2 are SGHTS and YDEGEE. Trimming stripped 4 bases from V and 5 bases from J, with 16 bases between. There are 15 residues in the CDR3. CDR3 DNA sequence: TGTGCCAGCAGCCTTGCCGACTCATGGGATCAGCCCCAGCATTTT. Amino acids: CASSLADSWDQPQHF.

The chain uses TRBV4-2 and TRBJ2-3; the match to TRBD2 covers 9 bases. Germline loops: CDR1 LGHNA, CDR2 YNFKEQ. The length of the CDR3 is 15 residues. V lost 1 base, J lost 4 bases, and 3 bases stayed unmatched. CDR3 residues: CASSQAGGRADTQYF. The CDR3, as DNA: TGTGCCAGCAGCCAAGCTGGCGGGAGGGCAGATACGCAGTATTTT.

The V gene is TRBV2, the J gene TRBJ2-3; 10 nucleotides align to TRBD1. The CDR3 consists of 14 residues. CDR1 and CDR2 (germline): SNHLY, FYNNEI. V was clipped by 8 bases and J by 2 bases; unmatched bases: 4. The CDR3 loop is CASLDRGLTDTQYF. DNA of the CDR3: TGTGCCAGCCTTGACAGGGGGCTCACAGATACGCAGTATTTT.

This clone appeared once. V is TRBV5-6 and J is TRBJ2-1, with 7 bases fitting TRBD2. With 4 bases clipped from V and 5 bases from J, the junction kept 12 bases outside the gene matches. The CDR3 totals 16 residues. Germline V gene sequence: CDR1 SGHDT, CDR2 YYEEEE. The CDR3 DNA sequence: TGTGCCAGCAGCCGCCGGGACTACCATTTCGACAATGAGCAGTTCTTC. Translating it yields CASSRRDYHFDNEQFF. Combining the CDR3 with reference TRBV5-6 and TRBJ2-1 gives the whole variable domain DAGVTQSPTHLIKTRGQQVTLRCSPKSGHDTVSWYQQALGQGPQFIFQYYEEEERQRGNFPDRFSGHQFPNYSSELNVNALLLGDSALYLCASSRRDYHFDNEQFFGPGTRLTVL.

The chain joins TRBV23-1 to TRBJ2-3, with 7 bases matching TRBD2. TRBV23-1 qualifies as an ORF whose function is uncertain. The CDR3 has 18 amino acids. The V gene end was trimmed by 2 bases and the J gene end by 0 bases; junction bases not matched to a gene: 11. CDR3 sequence (DNA): TGCGCCAGCAGTCAACCCCCCGGGAGGACCCCTAGCACAGATACGCAGTATTTT. Its protein product is CASSQPPGRTPSTDTQYF.

The V and J genes are TRBV5-1 and TRBJ1-2; D not certain. The CDR3 totals 14 residues. The ends were cut back, 0 bases at V and 2 bases at J, with 8 bases in the middle. CDR1 and CDR2 (germline): SGHRS, YFSETQ. This CDR3 is CASSLDGPNYGYTF. The CDR3 DNA follows: TGCGCCAGCAGCTTGGACGGACCGAACTATGGCTACACCTTC. Using reference TRBV5-1 and TRBJ1-2 for the parts outside the CDR3, the full variable domain is KAGVTQTPRYLIKTRGQQVTLSCSPISGHRSVSWYQQTPGQGLQFLFEYFSETQRNKGNFPGRFSGRQFSNSRSEMNVSTLELGDSALYLCASSLDGPNYGYTFGSGTRLTVV.

V usage is TRBV5-1 and J usage is TRBJ2-2, with TRBD2 identical over 9 bases. CDR1 SGHRS and CDR2 YFSETQ come from the germline V gene. CDR3 length equals 17 residues. With 2 bases clipped from V and 6 bases from J, the junction kept 11 bases outside the gene matches. This CDR3 reads CASSLPASGMEPGELFF. The CDR3 region has the DNA TGCGCCAGCAGCTTACCAGCTAGCGGGATGGAACCCGGGGAGCTGTTTTTT.

The chain links TRBV28 to TRBJ1-1, with D unclear. Trimming shortened V by 3 bases and J by 5 bases, and 13 bases separated the two germline ends. Looked up from germline, CDR1 is MDHEN and CDR2 is SYDVKM. There are 14 residues in the CDR3. The CDR3 loop is CASSLPRRGTEAFF. As DNA, the CDR3 is TGTGCCAGCAGTTTGCCCAGGAGAGGAACTGAAGCTTTCTTT.

This chain joins TRBV19 and TRBJ1-2; the D is unclear. The germline gives CDR1 LNHDA, CDR2 SQIVND (reference sequence). The CDR3 sequence is 14 residues long. Trimming removed 3 bases from V and 6 bases from J, with 14 bases in between. CDR3 coding DNA: TGTGCCAGTAGTATCATCACGAGAAAGGATGGCTACACCTTC. Translating gives CASSIITRKDGYTF.

In DNA, the CDR3 is TGTGCCAGCATGCGCCGGGCCCATGCGGGGACCCAGTACTTC. It translates to CASMRRAHAGTQYF. The chain is built from TRBV19 and TRBJ2-5, with a weak D call TRBD2 (5 bases). Per the germline V gene, CDR1 is LNHDA and CDR2 is SQIVND (reference sequence). The CDR3 contains 14 residues. With 9 bases removed from V and 7 bases from J, the gap between germline ends came to 21 bases.

This chain links TRBV18 with TRBJ1-2; D is ambiguous. The germline gives CDR1 KGHSH, CDR2 LQKENI. There are 13 residues in the CDR3. V was clipped by 3 bases and J by 6 bases, with 11 bases between them. The CDR3 region has the DNA TGTGCCAGCTCACCCGAGGAGTACAATGGCTACACCTTC. It translates to CASSPEEYNGYTF. The full variable domain, completed using reference TRBV18 and TRBJ1-2, is NAGVMQNPRHLVRRRGQEARLRCSPMKGHSHVYWYRQLPEEGLKFMVYLQKENIIDESGMPKERFSAEFPKEGPSILRIQQVVRGDSAAYFCASSPEEYNGYTFGSGTRLTVV.

The gene calls are TRBV27 and TRBJ2-1; D is unclear. Looked up from germline, CDR1 is MNHEY and CDR2 is SMNVEV (reference sequence). The CDR3 spans 15 residues. Trimming left V 6 bases short and J 0 bases short, with 12 bases between. In nucleotides, the CDR3 is TGTGCCAGCAGCCAGGACCCCAGCTCCTACAATGAGCAGTTCTTC. Its protein is CASSQDPSSYNEQFF.

This clone was detected only a few times. Since a much larger clone is just one base distant, this may be a read error. Other nucleotide sequences in the sample specify the same CDR3. The rearrangement uses TRBV27 and TRBJ2-1; D gene ambiguous. Trimming shortened V by 3 bases and J by 3 bases, and 0 bases separated the two germline ends. Per the germline V gene, CDR1 is MNHEY and CDR2 is SMNVEV (reference sequence). CDR3 size: 11 residues. CDR3 amino acids: CASSFYNEQFF. The DNA of the CDR3 is TGTGCCAGCAGTTTCTACAATGAGCAGTTCTTC.

The V gene is TRBV20-1, the J gene TRBJ2-3; D remains ambiguous. Trimming pared 7 bases from V and 2 bases from J, leaving 7 bases between. There are 11 residues in the CDR3. Germline V lookup: CDR1 DFQATT, CDR2 SNEGSKA (reference sequence). The CDR3 reads CSESNTDTQYF. CDR3 bases: TGCAGTGAATCAAACACAGATACGCAGTATTTT.

The V and J genes are TRBV29-1 and TRBJ2-7; 9 bases align to TRBD1. V was pared by 5 bases and J by 6 bases, with 2 bases of the junction left unmatched. CDR1 is SQVTM and CDR2 is ANQGSEA in the germline V gene. CDR3 size: 11 residues. The CDR3 nucleotides read TGCAGCGTTATGACAGGGGGCGAGCAGTACTTC. This gives the protein CSVMTGGEQYF.

This clone has more than one count but fewer than ten. The V and J genes are TRBV18 and TRBJ2-5; D uncertain. Trimming stripped 3 bases from V and 4 bases from J, with 18 bases between. The CDR3 runs to 16 residues. Germline lookup yields CDR1 KGHSH and CDR2 LQKENI. The CDR3: CASSPTAEGLLETQYF. The CDR3 bases are TGTGCCAGCTCACCGACGGCGGAAGGGCTATTAGAGACCCAGTACTTC. The full variable domain, in which reference TRBV18 and TRBJ2-5 provide the parts outside the CDR3, is NAGVMQNPRHLVRRRGQEARLRCSPMKGHSHVYWYRQLPEEGLKFMVYLQKENIIDESGMPKERFSAEFPKEGPSILRIQQVVRGDSAAYFCASSPTAEGLLETQYFGPGTRLLVL.

The rearrangement uses TRBV14 and TRBJ2-1; TRBD2 matches at 7 bases. This CDR3 is 15 amino acids long. The V and J ends lost 5 bases and 8 bases, in that order; junction bases with no gene match: 12. The V gene's germline CDR1 is SGHDN and CDR2 FVKESK. The CDR3 bases are TGTGCCAGCAGCTCCCCTAGCGGACCACAGGATGAGCAGTTCTTC. It yields the protein CASSSPSGPQDEQFF.

Points on this clone: At the DNA level, this CDR3 is encoded by other sequences in the same sample as well. The CDR3 sequence is CASSSPRETQYF. DNA of the CDR3: TGTGCCAGCAGTTCCCCACGTGAGACCCAGTACTTC. The chain combines TRBV28 with TRBJ2-5; unclear D gene. V lost 4 bases to trimming and J lost 5 bases, with 8 bases between them. Germline CDR1 and CDR2: MDHEN and SYDVKM. CDR3 length equals 12 residues.

The chain links TRBV30 to TRBJ2-3; 7 nucleotides align to TRBD2. The CDR3 is made up of 18 amino acids. CDR1 and CDR2 (germline): GTSNPN, SVGIG (reference sequence). Trimming removed 0 bases from V and 0 bases from J; junction bases left unmatched: 12. For the CDR3, the DNA is TGTGCCTGGAGTGTACCAACGGTGGCTAGCGGTAGCACAGATACGCAGTATTTT. It is translated as CAWSVPTVASGSTDTQYF.